This T cell receptor beta chain was obtained from a study of cytomegalovirus exposure and HLA in healthy donors. Deletions cut 3 bases from V and 2 bases from J, with 6 bases between. CDR1 and CDR2 from the germline V gene are SGDLS and YYNGEE. This CDR3 is 14 amino acids long. This clone turned up a few times. PCR employed 60 Vbeta and 13 Jbeta primers. Sequencing was performed with immunoSEQ multiplex PCR; in TCRdb, only in-frame clones are kept and a portion is missing. There are more than 110,000 clones in the sample; around 80% occur only once, and 4.5% to 6.5% lies in the top ten. This clonotype was sampled from a male donor in good health and CMV-seronegative. The sample consisted of PBMCs. The rearrangement links TRBV9 to TRBJ1-6, with D unresolved. This CDR3 is CASSDSAYNSPLHF. CDR3 nucleotides: TGTGCCAGCAGCGATTCGGCCTATAATTCACCCCTCCACTTT.